This is a list of T cell receptor beta chains from one sample in a study of blood T cell dynamics during melanoma immunotherapy. Sequencing was performed with immunoSEQ multiplex PCR; in TCRdb, only in-frame clones are kept and a portion is missing. The repertoire holds around 6,200 clones, with around four fifths as singletons. The sample consisted of blood, taken from a patient treated with checkpoint blockade. These receptors were obtained from a human donor with melanoma. CDR3s include the opening cysteine and the closing phenylalanine or tryptophan. D genes are given only for firm matches. Clone size is shown for a subset of rows, as once, few, many or a class of expanded clone.

- TRBJ2-3 - TRBV11-2 CASRSGTQTDTQYF TGTGCCAGCAGATCCGGGACACAGACAGATACGCAGTATTTT
- TRBJ1-2 - TRBV2 CASSPGLSIQGYGYTF TGTGCCAGCAGCCCCGGACTGAGTATCCAGGGCTATGGCTACACCTTC
once TRBJ1-2 - TRBV27 CASSFQGGGDGYTF TGTGCCAGCAGTTTTCAGGGAGGGGGTGATGGCTACACCTTC
- TRBJ2-3 - TRBV11-2 CASSFRAPDTQYF TGTGCCAGCAGCTTTAGGGCCCCAGATACGCAGTATTTT
- TRBJ2-2 - TRBV10-2 CASSEFAENTGELFF TGCGCCAGCAGTGAGTTCGCGGAGAACACCGGGGAGCTGTTTTTT
- TRBJ1-5 - TRBV7-8 CASTPLPQDQPQHF TGTGCCAGCACCCCCCTCCCCCAGGATCAGCCCCAGCATTTT
- TRBJ1-1 - TRBV10-3 CAISDLTELNTEAFF TGTGCCATCAGTGATCTAACAGAGTTGAACACTGAAGCTTTCTTT
- TRBJ2-3 - TRBV7-9 CASSLANPGVITDTQYF TGTGCCAGCAGCTTAGCAAACCCGGGGGTTATCACAGATACGCAGTATTTT
few TRBJ2-3 - TRBV6-1 CASRTDTQYF TGTGCCAGCAGGACAGATACGCAGTATTTT
- TRBJ2-5 TRBD2 TRBV7-8 CASSLLAGGYKETQYF TGTGCCAGCAGCTTACTAGCGGGGGGTTACAAAGAGACCCAGTACTTC
- TRBJ2-3 TRBD2 TRBV6-1 CASSEAGTSGYTDTQYF TGTGCCAGCAGTGAAGCCGGTACTAGCGGGTACACAGATACGCAGTATTTT
- TRBJ1-2 TRBD1 TRBV4-1 CASSLGTGERFGYTF TGCGCCAGCAGCCTTGGGACAGGGGAAAGATTCGGCTACACCTTC
- TRBJ2-7 TRBD1 TRBV14 CASSQLYRGYEQYF TGTGCCAGCAGCCAGTTATACAGGGGCTACGAGCAGTACTTC
- TRBJ1-1 TRBD1 TRBV6-4 CASSDSDRVSQLRF TGTGCCAGCAGTGACTCGGACAGGGTTTCTCAACTACGCTTT
- TRBJ2-3 - TRBV6-4 CASSDIHTRTDTQYF TGTGCCAGCAGTGACATTCACACCCGCACAGATACGCAGTATTTT